Below are 30 T cell receptor beta chains sequenced from a single sample in a study of T cell repertoires in cytomegalovirus infection. TCRdb redid the calling of the reads with MiXCR, one entry per CDR3 protein. The sample contains around 430,000 distinct CDR3 sequences, 40% to 50% of which appear only once. Their antigens remain unidentified. The sample consisted of cultured PBMCs, taken from culture after CMV antigen stimulation. These receptors were taken from a human donor in good health (CMV status not recorded). Some clones in this sample may be carry-over from other donors' samples.

The CDR3, as DNA: TGTGCCAGCCGTAGTCTAAAATCTCACAATGAGCAGTTCTTC. It is translated as CASRSLKSHNEQFF. This chain joins TRBV12-3 or TRBV12-4 and TRBJ2-1; D is undetermined. CDR3 length: 14 amino acids. The V gene lost 8 bases and the J gene lost 5 bases, with 16 bases spanning the gap.

The chain combines TRBV12-3 or TRBV12-4 with TRBJ2-5; D perhaps matches TRBD1 (6 bases). The germline V and J ends were trimmed by 1 base and 2 bases, with 11 bases remaining between them. This CDR3 comprises 15 residues. The CDR3 reads CASSLGDTPQETQYF. As DNA, the CDR3 is TGTGCCAGCAGTTTAGGGGACACCCCACAAGAGACCCAGTACTTC.

The chain couples TRBV24-1 to TRBJ2-3, with D uncertain. The CDR3 loop spans 11 amino acids. Germline V gives CDR1 KGHDR, CDR2 SFDVKD. V lost 6 bases and J lost 4, with 4 bases in between. CDR3 sequence reads: CATSTADTQYF. CDR3 DNA sequence: TGTGCCACCAGTACCGCAGATACGCAGTATTTT.

This clonotype was counted a few times. The genes are TRBV11-2 and TRBJ2-7, with D hard to call. The CDR3 runs 15 residues. The germline V gene has CDR1 SGHAT and CDR2 FQNNGV. Trimming took 4 bases from V and 4 from J, leaving 17 bases between them. The CDR3 protein is CASSSVRSSDYEQYF. Here the CDR3 DNA reads TGTGCCAGCAGCTCGGTAAGGAGCTCCGATTACGAGCAGTACTTC.

V usage is TRBV19 and J usage is TRBJ1-1; 7 bases line up with TRBD1. Germline V gene lookup returns CDR1 LNHDA and CDR2 SQIVND (reference sequence). Trimming took 5 bases from V and 6 from J; bases not matched to a gene: 9. The CDR3 has 14 amino acids. Here the CDR3 reads CASSAQGEAAEAFF. DNA for the CDR3: TGTGCCAGTAGTGCGCAGGGGGAGGCGGCTGAAGCTTTCTTT.

This chain uses TRBV10-2 with TRBJ2-7; the D call may be TRBD1 or TRBD2 (7 bases each). Trimming shortened V by 8 bases and J by 6 bases, and 17 bases separated the two germline ends. Germline CDR1 WSHSY, CDR2 SAAADI. The CDR3 has 13 amino acids. The CDR3 protein is CASREAGGIEQYF. The CDR3 DNA follows: TGCGCCAGCCGGGAGGCAGGGGGGATCGAGCAGTACTTC.

This chain joins TRBV2 and TRBJ2-5; D not certain. CDR1 SNHLY and CDR2 FYNNEI come from the germline V gene. The CDR3 extends over 11 amino acids. The V and J ends lost 7 bases and 2 bases respectively, with 5 bases between them. CDR3 residues: CASNRQETQYF. The CDR3 DNA is TGTGCCAGCAACCGACAAGAGACCCAGTACTTC.

V gene TRBV24-1 combines with J gene TRBJ2-1; TRBD2 matches 14 bases. Per germline, CDR1 KGHDR and CDR2 SFDVKD. V lost 5 bases and J lost 6; bases outside the gene matches: 5. The CDR3 is 16 residues long. CDR3 sequence: CATSGPGLAGGNEQFF. Here the CDR3 DNA reads TGTGCCACCAGTGGCCCCGGACTAGCGGGAGGCAATGAGCAGTTCTTC.

The chain recombines TRBV29-1 with TRBJ1-4; 8 bases fit TRBD1. This CDR3 has 12 amino acids. The germline V gene has CDR1 SQVTM and CDR2 ANQGSEA. Trimming cost V 7 bases and J 10 bases; bases outside gene matches: 8. CDR3 amino acids: CSGGQGEGKLFF. The CDR3 bases are TGCAGCGGAGGACAGGGTGAAGGAAAACTGTTTTTT.

The rearrangement uses TRBV5-1 and TRBJ2-3; 9 bases agree with TRBD2. CDR1 and CDR2 (germline): SGHRS, YFSETQ. The CDR3 extends over 19 amino acids. With V trimmed by 3 bases and J by 4 bases, 18 bases remained unmatched. Here the CDR3 DNA reads TGCGCCAGCAGCTCCCGACTAGGCGGGGGGGCCTTCGCCTCAGATACGCAGTATTTT. Translated: CASSSRLGGGAFASDTQYF.

The chain recombines TRBV6-5 with TRBJ1-4; 8 bases align to TRBD1. The CDR3 length is 12 residues. The V gene's germline CDR1 is MNHEY and CDR2 SVGAGI. V shed 10 bases, J shed 5 bases, and the junction held 3 bases outside the gene matches. CDR3 sequence: CATRTGNEKLFF. The CDR3 DNA follows: TGTGCCACCCGGACAGGGAATGAAAAACTGTTTTTT.

There are many counts of this clonotype. The chain is built from TRBV7-2 and TRBJ1-2; D not certain. Per the germline V gene, CDR1 is SGHTA and CDR2 is FQGNSA. Trimming stripped 0 bases from V and 4 bases from J, with 9 bases between. The CDR3 totals 14 residues. Here the CDR3 DNA reads TGTGCCAGCAGCTTAGCTCCCGCGAGCTATGGCTACACCTTC. Translation: CASSLAPASYGYTF.

The rearrangement uses TRBV20-1 and TRBJ2-7; 11 bases map to TRBD2. Per germline, CDR1 DFQATT and CDR2 SNEGSKA (reference sequence). The V segment lost 5 bases and the J segment 5 bases; nucleotides outside the gene matches: 5. CDR3 size: 13 residues. The DNA of the CDR3 is TGCAGTGCTTCTAGCGGGGGGTACGACGAGCAGTACTTC. This translates into CSASSGGYDEQYF.

The chain carries TRBV27 and TRBJ2-1, with D tentatively TRBD2 (5 bases). This CDR3 region has 15 residues. With 6 bases removed from V and 4 bases from J, the gap between germline ends came to 16 bases. Per germline, CDR1 MNHEY and CDR2 SMNVEV (reference sequence). CDR3 in DNA: TGTGCCAGCAGCCCTCTGGGGAGTGGTTACAATGAGCAGTTCTTC. This gives the protein CASSPLGSGYNEQFF.

This chain links TRBV12-3 or TRBV12-4 with TRBJ2-5; D tentatively fits TRBD1 or TRBD2 (5 bases each). Between the trimmed V and J ends, which lost 2 bases and 2 bases, there was a span of 24 bases. The CDR3 contains 19 residues. The DNA for the CDR3 is TGTGCCAGCAGTTTACTCGCCCCGAGAGGGTACAGGTCACAAGAGACCCAGTACTTC. Translating it yields CASSLLAPRGYRSQETQYF.

This chain connects TRBV29-1 to TRBJ2-2; D remains ambiguous. From germline, CDR1 is SQVTM and CDR2 ANQGSEA. The CDR3 totals 14 residues. Trimming pared 1 base from V and 0 bases from J, leaving 6 bases between. The CDR3 nucleotides are TGCAGCGTTGAAGCTGGGGCGAACACCGGGGAGCTGTTTTTT. It translates to CSVEAGANTGELFF.

This clonotype was seen only a few times. This chain joins TRBV7-9 and TRBJ1-1; perhaps TRBD1 as D (5 bases). Germline CDR1 reads SEHNR; CDR2 reads FQNEAQ (reference sequence). CDR3 length: 17 residues. Between the trimmed V and J ends, which lost 5 bases and 4 bases, there was a span of 23 bases. The CDR3 loop is CASSPAVPGRRSTEAFF. The CDR3 DNA reads TGTGCCAGCAGCCCCGCGGTACCGGGACGGAGGAGCACTGAAGCTTTCTTT.

The rearrangement links TRBV7-2 to TRBJ1-5; D might be TRBD1 (6 bases). Per the germline V gene, CDR1 is SGHTA and CDR2 is FQGNSA. The CDR3 sequence is 12 residues long. The V gene lost 3 bases and the J gene lost 16 bases, with 16 bases spanning the gap. CDR3 DNA sequence: TGTGCCAGCAGCTTGGACAGCGGGTTGCGACATTTT. It codes for CASSLDSGLRHF. Supplemented by reference TRBV7-2 and TRBJ1-5, the full variable domain reads GAGVSQSPSNKVTEKGKDVELRCDPISGHTALYWYRQSLGQGLEFLIYFQGNSAPDKSGLPSDRFSAERTGGSVSTLTIQRTQQEDSAVYLCASSLDSGLRHFGDGTRLSIL.

This chain's CDR3 is CASGPPPGDGNEQFF. DNA for the CDR3: TGTGCTAGTGGACCCCCCCCGGGAGATGGCAATGAGCAGTTCTTC. The chain carries TRBV12-5 and TRBJ2-1, with a possible D match to TRBD2 (6 bases). V dropped 6 bases and J dropped 6 bases, with 18 bases sitting between them. This CDR3 region has 15 residues. CDR1 is LGHNT, CDR2 FRNRAP, per germline. The complete variable domain, with remaining parts taken from reference TRBV12-5 and TRBJ2-1, reads DARVTQTPRHKVTEMGQEVTMRCQPILGHNTVFWYRQTMMQGLELLAYFRNRAPLDDSGMPKDRFSAEMPDATLATLKIQPSEPRDSAVYFCASGPPPGDGNEQFFGPGTRLTVL.

In its sample, this clonotype was seen a few times. J is TRBJ1-5 and V is TRBV7-2; no clear D gene. CDR3 length: 13 residues. Trimming took 0 bases from V and 5 from J, leaving 5 bases between them. The germline CDR1 and CDR2 sequences are SGHTA and FQGNSA. CDR3 bases: TGTGCCAGCAGCTTAGCCGTAGATCAGCCCCAGCATTTT. Translation gives CASSLAVDQPQHF.

This chain connects TRBV6-4 to TRBJ2-1; 9 nucleotides agree with TRBD2. The germline V gene has CDR1 MRHNA and CDR2 SNTAGT. Losses at the gene ends were 5 bases for V and 6 bases for J; bases not matched to a gene: 8. This CDR3 is 15 amino acids long. The CDR3, as DNA: TGTGCCAGCAGTCTCGTAGCGGGAGATGGCAATGAGCAGTTCTTC. Translating gives CASSLVAGDGNEQFF.

This clonotype was recorded only once. The CDR3 nucleotides are TGCAGCGTGGGGGCCAGGGGGCGCTGGGAAGGTTACAACACTGAAGCTTTCTTT. Protein product: CSVGARGRWEGYNTEAFF. V gene TRBV29-1 combines with J gene TRBJ1-1, with 8 bases identical to TRBD1. The CDR3 covers 18 residues. CDR1 is SQVTM, CDR2 ANQGSEA, per germline. V dropped 6 bases and J dropped 2; count of bases not matched to a gene: 20.

On this clonotype: The junction departs from the called germline gene at one end, perhaps through a read error. This rearrangement joins TRBV28 to TRBJ1-2, with a weak D call TRBD1 (5 bases). From germline, CDR1 is MDHEN and CDR2 SYDVKM. The CDR3 length is 13 residues. CDR3 bases: TGTGCCAGCAGTTTAACCAGGGTCGGTGGCCACACCTTC. Translation gives CASSLTRVGGHTF.

The V and J genes are TRBV6-2 or TRBV6-3 and TRBJ2-7; D ambiguous. Germline values: CDR1 MNHEY, CDR2 SVGEGT. V was shortened by 2 bases and J by 1 base, with 9 bases between the two germline ends. This CDR3 has 14 residues. The DNA for the CDR3 is TGTGCCAGCAGTTACGGGCAGTGGTCCTACGAGCAGTACTTC. Its protein is CASSYGQWSYEQYF.

The chain links TRBV6-5 to TRBJ1-6; 10 bases fit TRBD1. The CDR3 length is 17 residues. Looked up from germline, CDR1 is MNHEY and CDR2 is SVGAGI. The V and J ends lost 0 bases and 6 bases, in that order; junction bases with no gene match: 5. The CDR3 is CASSYSGQGMGNSPLHF. The CDR3 nucleotides read TGTGCCAGCAGTTACTCGGGACAGGGGATGGGTAATTCACCCCTCCACTTT.

The CDR3 DNA reads TGCAGTGCTAGTCGGTCCACCTACGAGCAGTACTTC. It specifies CSASRSTYEQYF. V and J are TRBV20-1 and TRBJ2-7, with D unresolved. Trimming stripped 3 bases from V and 2 bases from J, with 8 bases between. CDR1 and CDR2 from the germline V gene are DFQATT and SNEGSKA (reference sequence). The CDR3 has 12 residues.

This chain connects TRBV6-1 to TRBJ2-7; 14 nucleotides align to TRBD2. The CDR3 covers 16 residues. V gave up 7 bases and J gave up 2 bases; unmatched junction bases: 7. Germline loops: CDR1 MNHNS, CDR2 SASEGT. Here the CDR3 reads CASIGLAGGLTYEQYF. The CDR3 DNA sequence: TGTGCCAGCATAGGACTAGCGGGGGGCCTAACCTACGAGCAGTACTTC.

The chain has TRBV11-2 and TRBJ1-4; TRBD1 might be the D (6 bases). Germline assignment: CDR1 SGHAT and CDR2 FQNNGV. Trimming left V 2 bases short and J 5 bases short, with 15 bases between. CDR3 length: 16 residues. The CDR3 loop is CASSLNIGQKNEKLFF. CDR3 DNA sequence: TGTGCCAGCAGCTTAAATATAGGACAGAAAAATGAAAAACTGTTTTTT.

V usage is TRBV2 and J usage is TRBJ1-1, with D possibly being TRBD1 (5 bases). The CDR3 has 12 amino acids. In germline, CDR1 is SNHLY, CDR2 FYNNEI. Trimming pared 1 base from V and 11 bases from J, leaving 11 bases between. CDR3 region: CASSEVKTDAFF. CDR3 DNA: TGTGCCAGCAGTGAAGTAAAGACAGACGCTTTCTTT.

This chain links TRBV12-3 or TRBV12-4 with TRBJ1-5; 7 positions agree with TRBD1. There are 15 residues in the CDR3. V gave up 6 bases and J gave up 2 bases; unmatched junction bases: 7. DNA for the CDR3: TGTGCCAGCAGCGAACAGGGGTTTGGCAATCAGCCCCAGCATTTT. Protein sequence: CASSEQGFGNQPQHF.